This entry concerns a single T cell receptor beta chain. No cognate antigen has been identified for it. This sample stems from a study of monozygotic twins with inflammatory bowel disease (dated by TCRdb to about 2019). Some background on the complete study: The full study comprised some 30 monozygotic twin pairs: nine German pairs (four IBD-concordant, five IBD-discordant) and 19 IBD-discordant Danish pairs. The search for disease-associated traits relied mainly on comparing, within discordant pairs, IBD patients with their genetically identical healthy co-twins. Each individual had, on average, about 151 000 unique TCRalpha sequences and 181 000 unique TCRbeta sequences available for analysis.

Including the terminal cysteine and phenylalanine, the CDR3 comprises 14 residues. The record lacks a DNA sequence. As encoded in the germline V gene, CDR1 is SGHTA while CDR2 is FQGNSA. From each donor, a roughly 2.6 ml peripheral blood sample was collected into PAXgene tubes and stored at -80 degrees C. Total RNA was isolated from whole blood with the PAXgene blood miRNA kit on an automated QIAcube, without T cell sorting. Peripheral blood from monozygotic twin pairs who were concordant or discordant for inflammatory bowel disease underwent deep TCRalpha and TCRbeta repertoire profiling using unique molecular barcoding. Smoking habits were recorded for all twin pairs, and individuals were classified as current, former or never smokers. Receptor amplification or capture employed 5' RACE. The input for every TCR library was 3500 ng of total RNA. For each sample, cDNA synthesis with SMARTScribe reverse transcriptase was split into eight separate reactions. During cDNA synthesis, template switching introduced unique molecular identifiers that contained a 6-nucleotide sample barcode. Amplification of TCRalpha and TCRbeta cDNA involved two nested PCRs of approximately 17 and 9 cycles, and each PCR was followed by bead purification. Before amplification, the cDNA was treated with uracil DNA-glycosylase and purified using the QIAquick PCR purification kit. The second PCR was the step at which Illumina TruSeq-compatible adapters and sample-specific barcodes were added. TapeStation and Qubit were used to check library quality and concentration, and 5 ng of each library went into the pool. The pooled libraries were sequenced with 2 x 100 bp reads and custom sequencing primers on an Illumina HiSeq2500 single-index Rapid Run. Per the authors' processing: UMI-based consensus assembly with MiGEC version 1.2.6 was used to correct PCR and sequencing errors. MiXCR version 2.1.1 handled V(D)J alignment, clonotype assembly and CDR3 extraction. Gene usage, clonotype sharing and MAIT/NKT TCR abundance were normalised by analysing the top 1000, 10 000 and 20 000 clonotypes per sample. After downsampling to 27 000 UMIs, diversity was calculated as the inverse Simpson index using the vegan R package. Paired Mann-Whitney U tests were applied to discordant twin pairs, and Benjamini-Hochberg correction was used for multiple testing. TCRdb reprocessed the reads into one record per CDR3 protein sequence, lacking DNA. These V and J calls derive from TCRdb rather than the authors' analysis. This sample's listing comprises 400,000 or so distinct CDR3 sequences. The ten largest clones add up to roughly 2.2% of the sample.

The full study reports these points: A decrease in TCRbeta repertoire diversity, as measured by inverse Simpson index, was observed in IBD patients compared with their healthy co-twins. Compared with healthy twins, IBD patients shared fewer clonotypes with other individuals, and the difference was most pronounced in patients with signs of disease activity. No single strong signal or clonotype linked to IBD turned up in the results, so the idea that one exists was not supported. The analysis was unable to tell apart different T cell subtypes. No difference in repertoire similarity was observed between concordant and discordant twins, possibly owing to limited statistical power. Because patients were on differing immunosuppressive treatments, the repertoires may have picked up extra background noise and inter-individual variability.

This chain is built from TRBV7-2 and TRBJ1-2. The TCR originated in a human donor with ulcerative colitis or Crohn's disease, or a healthy co-twin of an affected twin (not recorded which). The sequenced material came from blood. The CDR3 corresponds to CASSSDSPNYGYTF.